This TCR beta chain was documented in a study of T cells expressing NK-cell markers. Across the whole study: Among eight sequenced donors, seven carried HCMV seropositivity while one was seronegative.

TCRdb re-called the 5' RACE reads and catalogs CDR3 proteins one per entry, DNA excluded. The sample holds approximately 460,000 distinct CDR3 sequences. This CDR3 spans 14 amino acids. Germline CDR1 is SNHLY and CDR2 is FYNNEI. Material: blood T cells: a sorted CD56 or NKG2C T cell subset, CD4+ or CD8+ T cells, or bulk PBMC T cells (not recorded which). The sequence was obtained from a woman aged 18-70 years in good health. This chain joins TRBV2 and TRBJ2-1; checking the TCRdb D call of TRBD1 is not possible without DNA. CDR3 in amino acids: CASSGGQGRDEQFF.